The 31 T cell receptor beta chains listed next were all sequenced from one sample in a study of spatial heterogeneity in lung cancer. Regarding time point: sample taken at primary tumor resection. Unsorted whole RNA from tumor, nontumor lung or frozen PBMC underwent sequencing. TCRdb called the 5' RACE reads again in MiXCR, with one record for every CDR3 protein. The repertoire holds tens of thousands of distinct CDR3 sequences, with 4% to 6% as singletons. The sequencing here drew on PBMCs, taken at surgery. These receptors were collected from a female donor with early-stage non-small cell lung cancer.

This clonotype was found many times. The chain employs TRBV3-1 and TRBJ1-4; D gene uncertain. CDR1 is LGHDT and CDR2 is YNNKEL in the germline V gene (reference sequence). This CDR3 is 11 amino acids long. The V end lost 7 bases, the J end lost 8 bases, and 8 bases lay between the germline ends. The CDR3, as DNA: TGTGCCAGCACCCTGGGGGAAAAACTGTTTTTT. Its protein is CASTLGEKLFF.

This clonotype was seen many times. The chain recombines TRBV2 with TRBJ2-7; maybe TRBD2 (7 bases). In germline, CDR1 is SNHLY, CDR2 FYNNEI. Trimming took off 2 bases at V and 2 bases at J, with 10 bases between the two ends. This CDR3 comprises 14 residues. CDR3 in DNA: TGTGCCAGCAGTGAACAGGGGAGGGCCTACGAGCAGTACTTC. Amino acids: CASSEQGRAYEQYF.

This clonotype was recorded at least ten times. Written as DNA, the CDR3 is TGTGCCAGCTCTAGCGGGAGAGGCAATGAGCAGTTCTTC. This encodes CASSSGRGNEQFF. The chain uses TRBV7-9 and TRBJ2-1, with 10 bases lining up with TRBD2. The length of the CDR3 is 13 residues. CDR1 is SEHNR and CDR2 is FQNEAQ in the germline V gene (reference sequence). V was pared by 8 bases and J by 6 bases, with 4 bases of the junction left unmatched.

This clonotype was recorded many times. J is TRBJ2-3 and V is TRBV10-3; 12 bases align to TRBD2. V shed 6 bases, J shed 3 bases, and the junction held 10 bases outside the gene matches. The CDR3 contains 17 residues. CDR1 is ENHRY, CDR2 SYGVKD, per germline. Here the CDR3 reads CAIRGQGGTSGTDTQYF. CDR3 nucleotides: TGTGCCATCAGGGGCCAGGGCGGGACTAGCGGGACAGATACGCAGTATTTT.

This clonotype was observed at least ten times. The chain is built from TRBV20-1 and TRBJ1-1, with D possibly TRBD1 on 5 matching bases. Germline assignment: CDR1 DFQATT and CDR2 SNEGSKA (reference sequence). Trimming cost V 5 bases and J 4 bases, with 23 bases left between them. The CDR3 spans 16 residues. CDR3 residues: CSAQTSRGLGRTEAFF. In DNA form, the CDR3 reads TGCAGTGCTCAGACTTCCCGGGGCCTAGGACGCACTGAAGCTTTCTTT.

The genes are TRBV5-1 and TRBJ2-7, with D perhaps TRBD2 (5 bases). Trimming cost V 5 bases and J 2 bases, with 17 bases left between them. The CDR3 consists of 15 residues. Germline assignment: CDR1 SGHRS and CDR2 YFSETQ. CDR3 region: CASSLGTHGAYEQYF. CDR3 in DNA: TGCGCCAGCAGTCTAGGCACCCACGGGGCCTACGAGCAGTACTTC.

This clonotype showed up just a few times. The J gene is TRBJ2-7, the V gene TRBV5-4; a possible D gene is TRBD1 (6 bases). The CDR3 runs to 15 residues. V dropped 2 bases and J dropped 3 bases, with 15 bases sitting between them. Germline CDR1 and CDR2: SGHNT and YYREEE (reference sequence). In DNA, the CDR3 is TGTGCCAGCAGCTTCAAGGACAGCTCGGGCTACGAGCAGTACTTC. It translates to CASSFKDSSGYEQYF.

This clonotype was detected many times. The chain joins TRBV4-3 to TRBJ1-4; D possibly corresponds to TRBD1 (5 bases). From germline, CDR1 is LGHNA and CDR2 YSLEER. The CDR3 is made up of 16 amino acids. Trimming pared 1 base from V and 6 bases from J, leaving 15 bases between. CDR3 sequence: CASSQAPVVGDEKLFF. DNA for the CDR3: TGCGCCAGCAGCCAAGCCCCCGTCGTAGGGGATGAAAAACTGTTTTTT.

This clonotype occurred many times. This rearrangement joins TRBV7-9 to TRBJ2-1, with 7 bases lining up with TRBD2. Germline CDR1 SEHNR, CDR2 FQNEAQ (reference sequence). The V segment lost 3 bases and the J segment 4 bases; nucleotides outside the gene matches: 6. The length of the CDR3 is 15 residues. This CDR3 reads CASSFSTGGYNEQFF. CDR3 in DNA: TGTGCCAGCAGCTTCTCTACGGGGGGTTACAATGAGCAGTTCTTC.

The sample holds a few counts of this clonotype. V and J are TRBV28 and TRBJ2-6; 11 bases are a match to TRBD2. Germline lookup yields CDR1 MDHEN and CDR2 SYDVKM. The CDR3 is made up of 18 amino acids. V trimming: 6 bases; J trimming: 1 base; junction bases outside the gene matches: 8. The CDR3 spells CASRTLLAGVSGANVLTF. The CDR3 DNA reads as TGTGCCAGCAGGACCCTACTAGCGGGAGTATCTGGGGCCAACGTCCTGACTTTC.

This clonotype was seen a few times. The chain carries TRBV20-1 and TRBJ2-5; tentatively, D is TRBD2 (6 bases). Deletions cut 6 bases from V and 0 bases from J, with 14 bases between. Germline-derived CDR1 and CDR2 are DFQATT and SNEGSKA (reference sequence). The length of the CDR3 is 14 residues. This chain's CDR3 is CSANRGLYQETQYF. CDR3 DNA sequence: TGCAGTGCCAATCGGGGACTGTACCAAGAGACCCAGTACTTC.

This clonotype appeared a few times. J is TRBJ2-2 and V is TRBV10-1; TRBD2 aligns across 7 bases. Per the germline V gene, CDR1 is WNHNN and CDR2 is SYGVQD (reference sequence). The CDR3 covers 14 residues. Trimming took 6 bases from V and 3 from J; bases not matched to a gene: 4. CDR3 nucleotide sequence: TGCGCCAGCAGCGGGACTAAGGACACCGGGGAGCTGTTTTTT. Translated, it gives CASSGTKDTGELFF.

The sample holds many counts of this clonotype. The chain joins TRBV11-2 to TRBJ2-3, with D unresolved. This CDR3 region has 15 residues. Germline CDR1 and CDR2: SGHAT and FQNNGV. Trimming shortened V by 0 bases and J by 6 bases, and 13 bases separated the two germline ends. The CDR3 is CASSLEAPYSDTQYF. The DNA for the CDR3 is TGTGCCAGCAGCTTAGAGGCCCCTTACTCGGATACGCAGTATTTT.

In the case of this clonotype: Germline is not matched at one junction end, which may reflect a read error. The chain's CDR3 is CASSLYGSGAF. CDR3 DNA: TGTGCCAGCAGCTTATACGGTAGCGGGGCCTTC. This chain joins TRBV7-2 and TRBJ2-1; TRBD2 agrees at 8 bases. The CDR3 is made up of 11 amino acids. CDR1 is SGHTA, CDR2 FQGNSA, per germline.

This chain joins TRBV2 and TRBJ2-7, with TRBD1 matching 9 bases. The CDR3 sequence is 14 residues long. Looked up from germline, CDR1 is SNHLY and CDR2 is FYNNEI. Trimming removed 3 bases from V and 1 base from J; junction bases left unmatched: 1. In DNA form, the CDR3 reads TGTGCCAGCAGTGAGGGGACAGGGTCCTACGAGCAGTACTTC. As protein: CASSEGTGSYEQYF. The full variable domain, rest sourced from reference TRBV2 and TRBJ2-7, is EPEVTQTPSHQVTQMGQEVILRCVPISNHLYFYWYRQILGQKVEFLVSFYNNEISEKSEIFDDQFSVERPDGSNFTLKIRSTKLEDSAMYFCASSEGTGSYEQYFGPGTRLTVT.

This clonotype has ten or more counts. The gene calls are TRBV18 and TRBJ2-2; D is uncertain. Germline loops: CDR1 KGHSH, CDR2 LQKENI. Trimming removed 2 bases from V and 2 bases from J, with 6 bases in between. The CDR3 runs 14 residues. The CDR3 loop reads CASSPGVNTGELFF. The CDR3 DNA reads as TGTGCCAGCTCACCAGGCGTTAACACCGGGGAGCTGTTTTTT.

CDR3 amino acids: CASSPPTGDNTGELFF. The CDR3 nucleotides are TGTGCCAGCAGCCCCCCGACAGGGGATAACACCGGGGAGCTGTTTTTT. The rearrangement joins TRBV7-9 to TRBJ2-2; 8 bases align to TRBD1. This CDR3 is built from 16 residues. V shed 5 bases, J shed 2 bases, and the junction held 7 bases outside the gene matches. Germline V CDR1 and CDR2: SEHNR, FQNEAQ (reference sequence).

There are many counts of this clonotype. The DNA for the CDR3 is TGTGCCAGCAGCTCCTCTTACACAGATACGCAGTATTTT. This gives the protein CASSSSYTDTQYF. The rearrangement links TRBV5-6 to TRBJ2-3, with D unresolved. The CDR3 extends over 13 amino acids. Trimming removed 3 bases at V and 2 bases at J, with 7 bases between. Germline lookup yields CDR1 SGHDT and CDR2 YYEEEE.

This clonotype was detected ten times or more. CDR3 loop: CASSLGPGYRQETQYF. The CDR3 coding sequence is TGCGCCAGCAGCTTGGGTCCAGGGTACCGCCAAGAGACCCAGTACTTC. V gene TRBV5-1 combines with J gene TRBJ2-5, with TRBD1 as a possible D gene (5 bases). This CDR3 has 16 residues. V lost 0 bases and J 1 base, leaving 13 bases between the germline ends. In germline, CDR1 is SGHRS, CDR2 YFSETQ.

The table lists this clonotype with many counts. V and J are TRBV20-1 and TRBJ1-2; 8 positions match TRBD1. The CDR3 is 15 amino acids. In germline, CDR1 is DFQATT, CDR2 SNEGSKA (reference sequence). V dropped 1 base and J dropped 8; count of bases not matched to a gene: 12. CDR3 DNA: TGCAGTGCTAGAGCGCCCCCCGGACAGGGCTACGGCTACACCTTC. Its translation is CSARAPPGQGYGYTF.

V gene TRBV6-2 or TRBV6-3 combines with J gene TRBJ1-2; D not certain. This CDR3 region has 11 residues. Trimming stripped 11 bases from V and 8 bases from J, with 15 bases between. In germline, CDR1 is MNHEY, CDR2 SVGEGT. The DNA for the CDR3 is TGTGCCCTCAGAGACGGCGGAGGCTACACCTTC. This translates into CALRDGGGYTF.

This clonotype was picked up many times. This chain connects TRBV27 to TRBJ2-1; 9 positions match TRBD1. Per germline, CDR1 MNHEY and CDR2 SMNVEV (reference sequence). V lost 6 bases to trimming and J lost 0 bases; unmatched junction nucleotides: 18. This CDR3 contains 20 residues. The CDR3 DNA sequence: TGTGCCAGCAGACCAGACAGGGGGTCCCACGGGGGGAGCTCCTACAATGAGCAGTTCTTC. Its translation is CASRPDRGSHGGSSYNEQFF.

This clonotype showed up just a few times. The V gene is TRBV14, the J gene TRBJ1-2; D remains ambiguous. The germline gives CDR1 SGHDN, CDR2 FVKESK. V lost 8 bases, J lost 4 bases, and 17 bases lay in between. This CDR3 has 14 amino acids. The CDR3 coding sequence is TGTGCCAGCCCCACCACGGGAGACTCCTATGGCTACACCTTC. Amino acids: CASPTTGDSYGYTF.

In its sample, this clonotype was seen a few times. J is TRBJ1-4 and V is TRBV27; TRBD1 is a possible D gene (6 bases). The length of the CDR3 is 14 residues. Trimming left V 1 base short and J 5 bases short, with 8 bases between. The germline gives CDR1 MNHEY, CDR2 SMNVEV (reference sequence). The CDR3 loop is CASSLLQGNEKLFF. The CDR3 DNA is TGTGCCAGCAGTTTATTGCAGGGGAATGAAAAACTGTTTTTT.

This clonotype has a count of ten or more. V usage is TRBV7-3 and J usage is TRBJ1-1, with a weak D call TRBD1 (5 bases). The length of the CDR3 is 13 residues. Germline CDR1 SGHTA, CDR2 FQGTGA. V lost 4 bases and J 1 base, leaving 7 bases between the germline ends. CDR3 in amino acids: CASSSTGNTEAFF. CDR3 nucleotides: TGTGCCAGCAGCTCTACAGGGAACACTGAAGCTTTCTTT. The whole variable domain, filled in from reference TRBV7-3 and TRBJ1-1, reads GAGVSQTPSNKVTEKGKYVELRCDPISGHTALYWYRQSLGQGPEFLIYFQGTGAADDSGLPNDRFFAVRPEGSVSTLKIQRTERGDSAVYLCASSSTGNTEAFFGQGTRLTVV.

This clonotype occurred many times. This rearrangement joins TRBV2 to TRBJ2-3; 8 positions agree with TRBD1. Germline V gene data show CDR1 as SNHLY and CDR2 as FYNNEI. The V and J ends lost 5 bases and 5 bases, in that order; junction bases with no gene match: 6. CDR3 length: 14 amino acids. The CDR3 reads CASSSGGAGDTQYF. DNA for the CDR3: TGTGCCAGCAGTTCAGGGGGCGCGGGAGATACGCAGTATTTT.

This clonotype was counted ten times or more. The chain employs TRBV20-1 and TRBJ2-3; either TRBD1 or TRBD2 may supply D (5 bases each). Trimming cost V 3 bases and J 1 base, with 8 bases left between them. Germline lookup yields CDR1 DFQATT and CDR2 SNEGSKA (reference sequence). The CDR3 consists of 13 residues. The CDR3 reads CSASGAGTDTQYF. For the CDR3, the DNA is TGCAGTGCTAGCGGGGCAGGCACAGATACGCAGTATTTT.

Ten or more counts support this clonotype. Written as DNA, the CDR3 is TGTGCCAGCAGCCAAGATGTGGCGGGGGTTTACTACGAGCAGTACTTC. Protein sequence: CASSQDVAGVYYEQYF. This chain joins TRBV14 and TRBJ2-7; 7 bases match TRBD2. There are 16 residues in the CDR3. J gave up 3 bases and V 0 bases, and 8 bases lay outside the gene matches. CDR1 and CDR2 from the germline V gene are SGHDN and FVKESK.

This clonotype was counted at least ten times. The gene calls are TRBV6-5 and TRBJ2-3, with a possible D match to TRBD1 (5 bases). This CDR3 is built from 14 residues. Looked up from germline, CDR1 is MNHEY and CDR2 is SVGAGI. Trimming left V 6 bases short and J 1 base short, with 11 bases between. The CDR3 region is CASRLQAGTDTQYF. CDR3 nucleotides: TGTGCCAGCAGGCTACAGGCAGGCACAGATACGCAGTATTTT.

This clonotype has at least ten counts. The CDR3 coding sequence is TGCAGCGTGGGATCTGGACTGATCTATGGCTACACCTTC. It yields the protein CSVGSGLIYGYTF. The V call is TRBV29-1, the J call TRBJ1-2, with D hard to call. Germline CDR1 is SQVTM and CDR2 is ANQGSEA. The CDR3 runs 13 residues. Trimming stripped 6 bases from V and 4 bases from J, with 15 bases between.

This clonotype was recorded a few times. The CDR3 loop is CSVEEGTGGTYNEQFF. CDR3 bases: TGCAGCGTTGAAGAAGGGACAGGGGGAACCTACAATGAGCAGTTCTTC. The rearrangement links TRBV29-1 to TRBJ2-1, with TRBD1 identical over 11 bases. Per germline, CDR1 SQVTM and CDR2 ANQGSEA. This CDR3 has 16 amino acids. With V trimmed by 0 bases and J by 2 bases, 3 bases remained unmatched.